Each of the 8 T cell receptor beta chains below was sequenced from the same sample in a study of T cells in Graves' hyperthyroidism and ophthalmopathy. Amplified TCR beta CDR3 regions derived from RNA transcripts. The HTBI primer set drove a first-round RT-PCR of the TCR CDR3. TCRdb reprocessed the multiplex PCR reads with MiXCR, giving one entry per CDR3 protein. Among under 300,000 distinct CDR3 sequences, more than 12% were seen once, and the ten largest hold about 14%. What was sequenced was blood. The receptors were sampled from a woman in her 40s with Graves' hyperthyroidism that later progressed to Graves' ophthalmopathy.

The chain carries TRBV14 and TRBJ2-2, with D possibly TRBD2 on 5 matching bases. The CDR3 runs 16 residues. The germline V and J ends were trimmed by 0 bases and 3 bases, with 11 bases remaining between them. Looked up from germline, CDR1 is SGHDN and CDR2 is FVKESK. The CDR3 sequence: CASSQDEGRDTGELFF. Written as DNA, the CDR3 is TGTGCCAGCAGCCAAGATGAGGGCCGGGACACCGGGGAGCTGTTTTTT.

This clonotype showed up many times. The V gene is TRBV7-2, the J gene TRBJ2-3; TRBD1 matches 10 bases. J gave up 5 bases and V 7 bases, and 6 bases lay outside the gene matches. Germline values: CDR1 SGHTA, CDR2 FQGNSA. The CDR3 consists of 14 residues. CDR3 sequence: CASNWGTGEDTQYF. CDR3 bases: TGTGCCAGCAACTGGGGGACAGGGGAAGATACGCAGTATTTT.

This clonotype was counted ten times or more. The chain employs TRBV2 and TRBJ2-7; D not resolved. CDR3 size: 12 residues. The V end was cut by 7 bases, the J end by 3 bases, with 10 bases between. Germline CDR1 reads SNHLY; CDR2 reads FYNNEI. CDR3 DNA sequence: TGTGCCAGCATGGACGATCGCTACGAGCAGTACTTC. It translates to CASMDDRYEQYF.

There are many counts of this clonotype. The rearrangement uses TRBV10-3 and TRBJ2-7, with 11 bases fitting TRBD2. J gave up 6 bases and V 2 bases, and 15 bases lay outside the gene matches. Germline CDR1 and CDR2: ENHRY and SYGVKD. The CDR3 has 18 amino acids. For the CDR3, the DNA is TGTGCCATCAGTGAGCCTACTATTTTAGCGGGAGGGCCCTCCGAGCAGTACTTC. Translation gives CAISEPTILAGGPSEQYF.

J is TRBJ1-6 and V is TRBV4-1; D ambiguous. Trimming took 2 bases from V and 10 from J, leaving 18 bases between them. Germline V gene lookup returns CDR1 MGHRA and CDR2 YSYEKL. CDR3 size: 16 residues. The DNA for the CDR3 is TGCGCCAGCAGCCAATATTCCATGATGACGCCCTCACCCCTCCACTTT. Protein product: CASSQYSMMTPSPLHF.

This clonotype was picked up many times. The V gene is TRBV9, the J gene TRBJ2-7; 7 nucleotides match TRBD1. Germline CDR1 SGDLS, CDR2 YYNGEE. This CDR3 region has 15 residues. V lost 1 base to trimming and J lost 6 bases; unmatched junction nucleotides: 10. CDR3 coding DNA: TGTGCCAGCAGCGTAACCGGGACAGTCCTTGGCGAGCAGTACTTC. Translating it yields CASSVTGTVLGEQYF.

There are many counts of this clonotype. The J gene is TRBJ2-1, the V gene TRBV30; 7 positions match TRBD2. Trimming cost V 0 bases and J 5 bases; bases outside gene matches: 4. Germline loops: CDR1 GTSNPN, CDR2 SVGIG (reference sequence). The CDR3 sequence is 14 residues long. CDR3 residues: CAWSVGAGDNEQFF. In DNA form, the CDR3 reads TGTGCCTGGAGTGTAGGGGCGGGGGACAATGAGCAGTTCTTC.

This chain uses TRBV24-1 with TRBJ2-3, with a weak D call TRBD1 (6 bases). The V and J ends lost 3 bases and 2 bases respectively, with 14 bases between them. The CDR3 is made up of 16 amino acids. Germline V gene lookup returns CDR1 KGHDR and CDR2 SFDVKD. The DNA for the CDR3 is TGTGCCACCAGTGATAAAGGGACACTTATCACAGATACGCAGTATTTT. It translates to CATSDKGTLITDTQYF.